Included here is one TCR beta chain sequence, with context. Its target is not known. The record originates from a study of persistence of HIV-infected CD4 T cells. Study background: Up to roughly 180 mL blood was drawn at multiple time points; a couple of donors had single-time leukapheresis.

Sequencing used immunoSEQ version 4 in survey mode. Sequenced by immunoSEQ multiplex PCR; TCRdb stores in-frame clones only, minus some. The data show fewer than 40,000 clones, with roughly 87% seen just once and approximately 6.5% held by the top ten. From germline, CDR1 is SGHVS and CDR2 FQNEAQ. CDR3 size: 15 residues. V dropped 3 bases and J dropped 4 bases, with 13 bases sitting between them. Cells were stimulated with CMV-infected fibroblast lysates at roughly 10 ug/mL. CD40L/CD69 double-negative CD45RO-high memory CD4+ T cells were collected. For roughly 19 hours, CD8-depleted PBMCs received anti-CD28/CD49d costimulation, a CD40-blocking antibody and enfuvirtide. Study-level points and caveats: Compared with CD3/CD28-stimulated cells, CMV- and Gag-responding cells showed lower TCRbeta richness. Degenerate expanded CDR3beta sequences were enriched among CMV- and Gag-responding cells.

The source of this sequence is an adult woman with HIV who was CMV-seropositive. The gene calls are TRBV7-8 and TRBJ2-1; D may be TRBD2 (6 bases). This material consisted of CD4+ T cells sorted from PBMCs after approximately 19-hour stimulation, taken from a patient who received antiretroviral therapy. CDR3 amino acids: CASSLARERYNEQFF. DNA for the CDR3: TGTGCCAGCAGCTTGGCTCGGGAGCGTTACAATGAGCAGTTCTTC.